The clone carrying this T cell receptor beta chain was counted many times. Time point here: sample taken at primary tumor resection. Material for sequencing was whole RNA from tumor, nontumor lung or frozen PBMC, left unsorted. The cohort: roughly 72 early-stage, untreated non-small cell lung cancer patients. The data were obtained in a study of spatial heterogeneity in lung cancer. The overall study: Every unique TCR and UMI combination, on average, appeared more than ten times in raw reads.

Germline V gene data show CDR1 as KGHDR and CDR2 as SFDVKD. Trimming removed 3 bases from V and 6 bases from J, with 11 bases in between. The CDR3 totals 14 residues. Individually, TCR cDNA molecules were each labelled with a unique molecular identifier. TCRdb fed the 5' RACE reads into MiXCR, producing one record per CDR3 protein. This table has roughly 48,000 distinct CDR3 sequences, roughly 5% appearing once. Specimen: PBMCs, collected at surgery. The TCR was taken from a male donor with early-stage non-small cell lung cancer. V gene TRBV24-1 combines with J gene TRBJ1-5, with unresolved D. CDR3: CATSDRRVGQPQHF. CDR3 DNA: TGTGCCACCAGTGATAGGAGGGTGGGTCAGCCCCAGCATTTT.